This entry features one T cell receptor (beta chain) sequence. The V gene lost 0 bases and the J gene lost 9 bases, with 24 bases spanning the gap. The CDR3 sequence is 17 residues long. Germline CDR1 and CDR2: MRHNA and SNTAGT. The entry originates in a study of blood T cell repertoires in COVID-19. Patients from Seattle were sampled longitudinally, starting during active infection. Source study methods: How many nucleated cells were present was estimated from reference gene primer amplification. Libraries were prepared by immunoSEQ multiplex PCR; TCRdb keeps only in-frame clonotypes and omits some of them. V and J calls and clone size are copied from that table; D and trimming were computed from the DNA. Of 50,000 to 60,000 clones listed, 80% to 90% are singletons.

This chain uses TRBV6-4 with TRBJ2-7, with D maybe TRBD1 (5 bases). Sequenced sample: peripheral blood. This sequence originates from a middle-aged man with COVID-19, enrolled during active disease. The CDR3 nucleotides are TGTGCCAGCAGTGACTCGATTATGATGAAAGGGCTTCAGGGGCAGTACTTC. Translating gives CASSDSIMMKGLQGQYF.